This entry lists 16 T cell receptor beta chains sequenced from one sample in a study of CD8+ T cells in alopecia areata. cDNA reverse transcribed from extracted RNA served as the sequencing template. The protocol was immunoSEQ multiplex PCR, while the TCRdb copy is restricted to in-frame clones and leaves out a portion. The table shows over 30,000 clones, with about three quarters occurring only once. Sequences were obtained from NKG2D-low CD8+ T cells sorted from blood. These receptors were taken from a human donor with alopecia areata.

The V gene is TRBV9, the J gene TRBJ1-1; D remains ambiguous. CDR1 is SGDLS and CDR2 is YYNGEE in the germline V gene. Trimming removed 3 bases from V and 5 bases from J, with 11 bases in between. The CDR3 is made up of 13 amino acids. In nucleotides, the CDR3 is TGTGCCAGCAGCGCGGGATCCGGGACTGAAGCTTTCTTT. Its translation is CASSAGSGTEAFF.

This clone was found once. The chain combines TRBV5-8 with TRBJ2-6, with D unresolved. This CDR3 has 15 amino acids. V gave up 0 bases and J gave up 0 bases, with 4 bases separating them. Looked up from germline, CDR1 is SGHTS and CDR2 is YDEGEE. The CDR3 is CASSLVGSGANVLTF. As DNA, the CDR3 is TGTGCCAGCAGCTTGGTAGGCTCTGGGGCCAACGTCCTGACTTTC. The whole variable domain, remainder taken from reference TRBV5-8 and TRBJ2-6, is EAGVTQSPTHLIKTRGQQATLRCSPISGHTSVYWYQQALGLGLQFLLWYDEGEERNRGNFPPRFSGRQFPNYSSELNVNALELEDSALYLCASSLVGSGANVLTFGAGSRLTVL.

The chain is built from TRBV30 and TRBJ2-1, with 9 bases that match TRBD2. V gave up 1 base and J gave up 10 bases; unmatched junction bases: 14. The length of the CDR3 is 16 residues. Germline CDR1 reads GTSNPN; CDR2 reads SVGIG (reference sequence). The CDR3 DNA reads TGTGCCTGGAGTGGTGGTGCTAGCGGGATTAATTTAGAGCAGTTCTTC. Its translation is CAWSGGASGINLEQFF.

Worth noting for this clone: The sample has other DNA sequences that encode this CDR3 too. This chain joins TRBV5-6 and TRBJ2-3; D is perhaps TRBD1 (5 bases). With 2 bases removed from V and 0 bases from J, the gap between germline ends came to 10 bases. Germline V lookup: CDR1 SGHDT, CDR2 YYEEEE. This CDR3 has 15 residues. In DNA form, the CDR3 reads TGTGCCAGCAGCTTCACCAGGGTTAGCACAGATACGCAGTATTTT. It specifies CASSFTRVSTDTQYF.

The CDR3 spells CSVVVVDSNQPQHF. As DNA, the CDR3 is TGCAGCGTTGTCGTTGTGGATAGCAATCAGCCCCAGCATTTT. This chain joins TRBV29-1 and TRBJ1-5; no definite D call. V lost 4 bases and J lost 0, with 10 bases in between. The CDR3 covers 14 residues. The germline CDR1 and CDR2 sequences are SQVTM and ANQGSEA.

The chain couples TRBV6-6 to TRBJ2-7; 11 bases line up with TRBD1. V dropped 2 bases and J dropped 3; count of bases not matched to a gene: 0. Germline lookup yields CDR1 MNHNY and CDR2 SVGAGI (reference sequence). The CDR3 covers 14 residues. CDR3 in amino acids: CASSYGTGGYEQYF. The CDR3 DNA follows: TGTGCCAGCAGTTACGGGACAGGGGGCTACGAGCAGTACTTC.

The chain combines TRBV29-1 with TRBJ1-1; D is unclear. Trimming took off 3 bases at V and 2 bases at J, with 10 bases between the two ends. Germline V gives CDR1 SQVTM, CDR2 ANQGSEA. The CDR3 totals 13 residues. The CDR3 protein is CSVDGSGNTEAFF. The DNA of the CDR3 is TGCAGCGTTGACGGAAGTGGAAACACTGAAGCTTTCTTT.

The genes are TRBV7-9 and TRBJ1-1; 7 bases fit TRBD1. Unmatched junction bases numbered 13, after V lost 5 bases and J lost 7 bases. This CDR3 has 15 residues. The germline gives CDR1 SEHNR, CDR2 FQNEAQ (reference sequence). The CDR3 bases are TGTGCCAGCAGCCCACGGCAGGGGGACCCCGGTGAAGCTTTCTTT. It codes for CASSPRQGDPGEAFF.

This clone has more than one count but fewer than ten. The chain combines TRBV7-2 with TRBJ2-7; D gene unclear. The ends were cut back, 5 bases at V and 1 base at J, with 3 bases in the middle. CDR1 and CDR2 from the germline V gene are SGHTA and FQGNSA. This CDR3 has 11 residues. The CDR3 DNA is TGTGCCAGCAGCCATTCCTACGAGCAGTACTTC. This codes for CASSHSYEQYF.

V is TRBV5-1 and J is TRBJ1-2; D might be TRBD1 (6 bases). This CDR3 is 15 amino acids long. Trimming took off 0 bases at V and 6 bases at J, with 15 bases between the two ends. The germline V gene encodes CDR1 SGHRS and CDR2 YFSETQ. CDR3 region: CASSLVQGGKDGYTF. The CDR3 bases are TGCGCCAGCAGCTTGGTACAGGGTGGAAAGGATGGCTACACCTTC.

The chain uses TRBV30 and TRBJ2-2, with D possibly matching TRBD2 (5 bases). Trimming took off 5 bases at V and 0 bases at J, with 16 bases between the two ends. This CDR3 region has 16 residues. From germline, CDR1 is GTSNPN and CDR2 SVGIG (reference sequence). The CDR3 reads CAWLRDGNTNTGELFF. CDR3 bases: TGTGCCTGGCTCCGTGACGGGAATACGAACACCGGGGAGCTGTTTTTT.

This clone was detected only a few times. The chain couples TRBV14 to TRBJ2-7, with D possibly matching TRBD2 (5 bases). Looked up from germline, CDR1 is SGHDN and CDR2 is FVKESK. The germline V and J ends were trimmed by 0 bases and 6 bases, with 12 bases remaining between them. CDR3 length: 14 amino acids. DNA of the CDR3: TGTGCCAGCAGCCAAGATCTGCGGGCAGCCGAGCAGTACTTC. Amino acid sequence: CASSQDLRAAEQYF.

This clone has only a few counts. This chain joins TRBV4-3 and TRBJ2-3, with a weak D call TRBD1 (6 bases). The CDR3 sequence is 15 residues long. Germline lookup yields CDR1 LGHNA and CDR2 YSLEER. V shed 4 bases and J shed 6 bases, with 17 bases lying between them. Written as DNA, the CDR3 is TGCGCCAGCAGCCCAGGTCAGGGACATACGGATACGCAGTATTTT. This translates into CASSPGQGHTDTQYF.

The chain links TRBV5-1 to TRBJ1-6; D perhaps matches TRBD1 (6 bases). This CDR3 has 17 amino acids. Germline lookup yields CDR1 SGHRS and CDR2 YFSETQ. V dropped 2 bases and J dropped 0 bases, with 12 bases sitting between them. This CDR3 reads CASSLQGGSSYNSPLHF. CDR3 in DNA: TGCGCCAGCAGCTTACAGGGTGGAAGCTCCTATAATTCACCCCTCCACTTT. Filled out from reference TRBV5-1 and TRBJ1-6, the complete variable domain reads KAGVTQTPRYLIKTRGQQVTLSCSPISGHRSVSWYQQTPGQGLQFLFEYFSETQRNKGNFPGRFSGRQFSNSRSEMNVSTLELGDSALYLCASSLQGGSSYNSPLHFGNGTRLTVT.

The V gene is TRBV7-9, the J gene TRBJ2-2, with D possibly called TRBD1 or TRBD2 (5 bases each). The CDR3 sequence is 15 residues long. Germline loops: CDR1 SEHNR, CDR2 FQNEAQ (reference sequence). V was shortened by 8 bases and J by 4 bases, with 17 bases between the two germline ends. The CDR3 DNA sequence: TGTGCCAGCGAGAGGGACCCCCAGGGCACCGGGGAGCTGTTTTTT. Protein product: CASERDPQGTGELFF.

The chain couples TRBV4-1 to TRBJ2-1; TRBD2 matches 9 bases. Germline CDR1 is MGHRA and CDR2 is YSYEKL. The J segment lost 6 bases and the V segment lost 0 bases, leaving 6 bases of the junction unmatched. This CDR3 spans 16 amino acids. CDR3 loop: CASSQDSGTSSNEQFF. For the CDR3, the DNA is TGCGCCAGCAGCCAAGATTCGGGGACTAGCTCCAATGAGCAGTTCTTC.